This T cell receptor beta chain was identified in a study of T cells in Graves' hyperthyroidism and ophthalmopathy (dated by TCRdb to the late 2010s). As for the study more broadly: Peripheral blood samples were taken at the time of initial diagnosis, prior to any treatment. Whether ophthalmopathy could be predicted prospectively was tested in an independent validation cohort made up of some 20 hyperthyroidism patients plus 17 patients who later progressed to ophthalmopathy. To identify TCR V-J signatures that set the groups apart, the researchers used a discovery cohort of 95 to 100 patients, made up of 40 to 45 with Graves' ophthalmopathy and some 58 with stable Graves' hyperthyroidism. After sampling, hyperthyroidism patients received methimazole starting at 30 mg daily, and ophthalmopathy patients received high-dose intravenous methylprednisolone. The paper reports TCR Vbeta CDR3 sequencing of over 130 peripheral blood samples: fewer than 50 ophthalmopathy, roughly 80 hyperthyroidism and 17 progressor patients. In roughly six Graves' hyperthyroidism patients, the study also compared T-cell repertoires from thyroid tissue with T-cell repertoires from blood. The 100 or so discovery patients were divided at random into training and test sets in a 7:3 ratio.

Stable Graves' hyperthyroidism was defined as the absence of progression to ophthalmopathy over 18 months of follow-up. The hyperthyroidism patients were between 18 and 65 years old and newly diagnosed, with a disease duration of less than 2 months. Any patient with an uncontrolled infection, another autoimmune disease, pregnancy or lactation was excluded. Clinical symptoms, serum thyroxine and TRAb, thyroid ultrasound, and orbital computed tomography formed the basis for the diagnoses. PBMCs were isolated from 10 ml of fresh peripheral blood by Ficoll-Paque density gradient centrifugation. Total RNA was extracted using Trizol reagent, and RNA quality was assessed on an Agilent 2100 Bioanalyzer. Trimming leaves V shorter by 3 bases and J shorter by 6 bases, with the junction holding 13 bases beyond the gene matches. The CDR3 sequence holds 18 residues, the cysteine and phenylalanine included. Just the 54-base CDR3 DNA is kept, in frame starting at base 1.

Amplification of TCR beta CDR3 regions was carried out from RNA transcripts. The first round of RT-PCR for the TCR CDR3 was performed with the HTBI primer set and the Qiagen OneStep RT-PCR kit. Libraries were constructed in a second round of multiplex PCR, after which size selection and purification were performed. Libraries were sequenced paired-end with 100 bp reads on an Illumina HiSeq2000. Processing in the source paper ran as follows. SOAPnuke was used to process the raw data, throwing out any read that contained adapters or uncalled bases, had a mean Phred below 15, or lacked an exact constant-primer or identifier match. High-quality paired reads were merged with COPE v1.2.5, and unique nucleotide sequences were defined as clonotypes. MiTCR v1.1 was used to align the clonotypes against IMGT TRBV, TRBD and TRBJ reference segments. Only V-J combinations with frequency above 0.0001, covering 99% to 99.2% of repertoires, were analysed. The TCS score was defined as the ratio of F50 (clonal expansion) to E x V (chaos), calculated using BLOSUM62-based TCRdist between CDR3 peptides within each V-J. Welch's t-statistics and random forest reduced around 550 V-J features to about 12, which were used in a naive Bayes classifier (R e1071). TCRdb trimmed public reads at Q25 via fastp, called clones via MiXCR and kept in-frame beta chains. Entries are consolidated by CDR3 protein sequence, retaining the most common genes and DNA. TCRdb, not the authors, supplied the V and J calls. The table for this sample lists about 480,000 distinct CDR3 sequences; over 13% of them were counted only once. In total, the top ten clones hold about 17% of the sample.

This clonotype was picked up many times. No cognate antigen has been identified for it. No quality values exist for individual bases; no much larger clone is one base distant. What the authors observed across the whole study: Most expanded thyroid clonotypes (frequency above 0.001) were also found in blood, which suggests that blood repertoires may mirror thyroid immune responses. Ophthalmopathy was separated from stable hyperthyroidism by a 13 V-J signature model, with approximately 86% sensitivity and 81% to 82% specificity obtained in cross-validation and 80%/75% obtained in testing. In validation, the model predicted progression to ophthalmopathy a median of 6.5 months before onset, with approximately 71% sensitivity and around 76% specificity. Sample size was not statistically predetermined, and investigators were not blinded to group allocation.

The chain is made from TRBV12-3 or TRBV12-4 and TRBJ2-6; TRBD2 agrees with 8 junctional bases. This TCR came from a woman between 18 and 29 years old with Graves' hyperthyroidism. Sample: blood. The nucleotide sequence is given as TGTGCCAGCAGTTTCTCCGTCGCGGGAGGAGGAGTGGCCAACGTCCTGACTTTC. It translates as CASSFSVAGGGVANVLTF.